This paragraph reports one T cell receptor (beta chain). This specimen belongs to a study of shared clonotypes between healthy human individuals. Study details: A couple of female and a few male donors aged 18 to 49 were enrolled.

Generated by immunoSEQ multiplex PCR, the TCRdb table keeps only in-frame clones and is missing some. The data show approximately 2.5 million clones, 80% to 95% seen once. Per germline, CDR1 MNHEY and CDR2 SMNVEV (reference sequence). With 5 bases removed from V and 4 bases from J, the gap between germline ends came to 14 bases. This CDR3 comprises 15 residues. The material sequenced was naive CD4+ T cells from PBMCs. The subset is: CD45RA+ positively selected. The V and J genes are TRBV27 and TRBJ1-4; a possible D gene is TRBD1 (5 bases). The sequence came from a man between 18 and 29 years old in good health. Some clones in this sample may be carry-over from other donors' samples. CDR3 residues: CASSPETAYNEKLFF. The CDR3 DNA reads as TGTGCCAGCAGTCCCGAGACAGCTTATAATGAAAAACTGTTTTTT. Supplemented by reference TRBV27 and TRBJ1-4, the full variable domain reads EAQVTQNPRYLITVTGKKLTVTCSQNMNHEYMSWYRQDPGLGLRQIYYSMNVEVTDKGDVPEGYKVSRKEKRNFPLILESPSPNQTSLYFCASSPETAYNEKLFFGSGTQLSVL.